The clone carrying this T cell receptor (beta chain) was seen a few times. The data were taken from a study of T cell changes during pregnancy in multiple sclerosis. Sequenced by immunoSEQ multiplex PCR; TCRdb stores in-frame clones only, minus some. Seen here are 50,000 or so clones, 85% to 95% observed once, and the top ten hold over 4.5%. Per the germline V gene, CDR1 is SSHAT and CDR2 is FNYEAQ (reference sequence). Trimming stripped 8 bases from V and 5 bases from J, with 12 bases between. The CDR3 loop spans 13 amino acids. The origin of this receptor is a female donor with multiple sclerosis, enrolled in a pregnancy study. This chain links TRBV7-7 with TRBJ2-2; possible D gene TRBD2, 6 bases. Sequencing was performed on CD8+ T cells from peripheral blood mononuclear cells, taken in the first trimester of pregnancy. CDR3 in DNA: TGTGCCAGCTCCTACGGGGGAACCGGGGAGCTGTTTTTT. This gives the protein CASSYGGTGELFF.